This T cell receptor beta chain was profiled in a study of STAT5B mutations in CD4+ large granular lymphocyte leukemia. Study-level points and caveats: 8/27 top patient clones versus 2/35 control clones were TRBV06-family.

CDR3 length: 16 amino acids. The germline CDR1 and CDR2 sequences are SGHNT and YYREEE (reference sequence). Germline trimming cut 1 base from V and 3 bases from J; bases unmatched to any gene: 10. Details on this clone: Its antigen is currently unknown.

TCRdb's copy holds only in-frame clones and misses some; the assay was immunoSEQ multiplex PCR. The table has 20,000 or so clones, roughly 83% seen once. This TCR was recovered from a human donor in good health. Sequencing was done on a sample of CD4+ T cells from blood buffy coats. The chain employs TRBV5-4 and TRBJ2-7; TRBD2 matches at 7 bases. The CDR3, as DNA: TGTGCCAGCAGCTTGTTTTCGGCGGGAGCGATCTACGAGCAGTACTTC. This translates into CASSLFSAGAIYEQYF.